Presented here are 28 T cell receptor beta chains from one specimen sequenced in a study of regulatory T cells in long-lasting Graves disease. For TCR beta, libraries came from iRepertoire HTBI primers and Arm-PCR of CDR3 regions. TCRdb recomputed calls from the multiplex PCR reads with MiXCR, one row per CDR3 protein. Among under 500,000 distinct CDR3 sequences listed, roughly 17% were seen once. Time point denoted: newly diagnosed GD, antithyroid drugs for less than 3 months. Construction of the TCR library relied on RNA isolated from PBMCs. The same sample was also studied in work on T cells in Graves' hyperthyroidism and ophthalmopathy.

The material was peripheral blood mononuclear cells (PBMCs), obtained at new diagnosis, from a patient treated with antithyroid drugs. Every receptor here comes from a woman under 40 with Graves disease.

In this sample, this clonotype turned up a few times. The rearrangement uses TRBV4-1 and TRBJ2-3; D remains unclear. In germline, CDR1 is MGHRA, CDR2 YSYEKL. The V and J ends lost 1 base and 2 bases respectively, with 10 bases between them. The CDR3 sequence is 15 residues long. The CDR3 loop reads CASSQVEQNTDTQYF. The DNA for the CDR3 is TGCGCCAGCAGCCAAGTTGAACAGAACACAGATACGCAGTATTTT.

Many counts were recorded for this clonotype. The CDR3, as DNA: TGTGCCAGCAGCGTAGATGCGAACACCGGGGAGCTGTTTTTT. Its protein product is CASSVDANTGELFF. The chain combines TRBV9 with TRBJ2-2; D call uncertain. Per germline, CDR1 SGDLS and CDR2 YYNGEE. This CDR3 is 14 amino acids long. The V end was cut by 0 bases, the J end by 0 bases, with 3 bases between.

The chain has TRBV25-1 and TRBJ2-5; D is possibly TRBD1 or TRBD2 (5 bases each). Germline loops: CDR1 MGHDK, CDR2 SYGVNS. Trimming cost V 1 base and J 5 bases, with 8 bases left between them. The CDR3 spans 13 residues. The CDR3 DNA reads TGTGCCAGCAGTGAATGGGACGGGGAGACCCAGTACTTC. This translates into CASSEWDGETQYF. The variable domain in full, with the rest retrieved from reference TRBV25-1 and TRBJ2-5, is EADIYQTPRYLVIGTGKKITLECSQTMGHDKMYWYQQDPGMELHLIHYSYGVNSTEKGDLSSESTVSRIRTEHFPLTLESARPSHTSQYLCASSEWDGETQYFGPGTRLLVL.

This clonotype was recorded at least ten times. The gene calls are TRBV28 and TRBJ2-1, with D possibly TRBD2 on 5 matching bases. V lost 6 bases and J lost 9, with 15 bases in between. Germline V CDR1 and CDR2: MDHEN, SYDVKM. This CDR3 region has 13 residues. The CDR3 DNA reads TGTGCCAGCAGCTTTGCCCCGGCGGGTGAGCAGTTCTTC. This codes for CASSFAPAGEQFF.

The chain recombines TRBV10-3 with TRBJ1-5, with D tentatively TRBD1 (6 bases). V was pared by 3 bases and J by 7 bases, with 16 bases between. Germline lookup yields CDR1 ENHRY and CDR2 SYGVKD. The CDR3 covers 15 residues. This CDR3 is CAISETGGGIQPQHF. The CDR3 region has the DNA TGTGCCATCAGTGAAACAGGAGGGGGGATCCAGCCCCAGCATTTT.

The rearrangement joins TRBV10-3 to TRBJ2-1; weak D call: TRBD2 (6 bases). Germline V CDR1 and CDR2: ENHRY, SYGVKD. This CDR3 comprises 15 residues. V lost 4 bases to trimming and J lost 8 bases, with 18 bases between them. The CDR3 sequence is CAISVLADAMHEQFF. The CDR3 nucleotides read TGTGCCATCAGTGTTTTAGCGGATGCGATGCATGAGCAGTTCTTC.

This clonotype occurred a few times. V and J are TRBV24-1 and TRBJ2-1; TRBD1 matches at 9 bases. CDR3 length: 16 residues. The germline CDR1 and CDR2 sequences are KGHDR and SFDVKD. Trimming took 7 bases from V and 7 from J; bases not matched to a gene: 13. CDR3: CATSGTGTGKKNEQFF. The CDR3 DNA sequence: TGTGCCACCAGCGGAACCGGGACAGGGAAAAAGAATGAGCAGTTCTTC.

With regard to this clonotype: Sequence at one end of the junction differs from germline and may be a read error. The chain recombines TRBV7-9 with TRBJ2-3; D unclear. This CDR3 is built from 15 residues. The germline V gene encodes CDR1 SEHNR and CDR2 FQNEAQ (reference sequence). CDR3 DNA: TGTACCAGCAGCTTGGTCCAGAGCTTCACGGATACGCAGTATTTT. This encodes CTSSLVQSFTDTQYF. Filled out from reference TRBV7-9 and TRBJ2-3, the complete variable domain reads DTGVSQNPRHKITKRGQNVTFRCDPISEHNRLYWYRQTLGQGPEFLTYFQNEAQLEKSRLLSDRFSAERPKGSFSTLEIQRTEQGDSAMYLCTSSLVQSFTDTQYFGPGTRLTVL.

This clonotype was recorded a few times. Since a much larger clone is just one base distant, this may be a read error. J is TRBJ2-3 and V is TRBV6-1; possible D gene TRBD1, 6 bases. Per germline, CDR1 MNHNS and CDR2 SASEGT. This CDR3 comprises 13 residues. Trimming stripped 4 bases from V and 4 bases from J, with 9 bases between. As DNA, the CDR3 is TGTGCCAGCAGTGGAGCAGGGGCAGATACGCAGTATTTT. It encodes CASSGAGADTQYF.

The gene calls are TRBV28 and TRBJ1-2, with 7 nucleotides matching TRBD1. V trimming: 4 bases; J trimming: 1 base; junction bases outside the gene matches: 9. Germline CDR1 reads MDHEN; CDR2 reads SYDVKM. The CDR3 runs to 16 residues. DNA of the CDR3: TGTGCCAGCAGTTACCGGGACAGCGTTTATAACTATGGCTACACCTTC. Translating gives CASSYRDSVYNYGYTF.

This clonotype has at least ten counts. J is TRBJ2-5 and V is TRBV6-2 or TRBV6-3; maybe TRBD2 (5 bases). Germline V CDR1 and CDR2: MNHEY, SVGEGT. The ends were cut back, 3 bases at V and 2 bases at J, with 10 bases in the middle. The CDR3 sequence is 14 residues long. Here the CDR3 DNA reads TGTGCCAGCAGTTATTCTAGACTACAAGAGACCCAGTACTTC. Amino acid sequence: CASSYSRLQETQYF.

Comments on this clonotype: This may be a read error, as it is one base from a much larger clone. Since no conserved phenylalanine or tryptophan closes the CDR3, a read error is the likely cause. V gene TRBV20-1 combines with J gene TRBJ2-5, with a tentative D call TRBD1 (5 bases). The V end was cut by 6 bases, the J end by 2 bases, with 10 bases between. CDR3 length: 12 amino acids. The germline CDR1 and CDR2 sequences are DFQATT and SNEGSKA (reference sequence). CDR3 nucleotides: TGCAGTGCGGAACAGGTACAAGAGACCCAGTACTCC. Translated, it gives CSAEQVQETQYS.

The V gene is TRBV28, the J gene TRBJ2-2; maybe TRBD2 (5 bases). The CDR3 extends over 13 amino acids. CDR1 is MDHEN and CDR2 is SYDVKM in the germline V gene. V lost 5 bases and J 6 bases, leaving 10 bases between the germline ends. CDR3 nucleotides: TGTGCCAGCAGTACTAGGTACGCCGGGGAGCTGTTTTTT. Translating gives CASSTRYAGELFF.

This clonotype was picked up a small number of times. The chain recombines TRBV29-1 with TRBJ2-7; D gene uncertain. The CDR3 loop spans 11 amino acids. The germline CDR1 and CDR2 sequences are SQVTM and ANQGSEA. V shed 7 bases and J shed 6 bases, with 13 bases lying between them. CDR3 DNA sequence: TGCAGCGGGGGTGGCAGTTTCGAGCAGTACTTC. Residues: CSGGGSFEQYF.

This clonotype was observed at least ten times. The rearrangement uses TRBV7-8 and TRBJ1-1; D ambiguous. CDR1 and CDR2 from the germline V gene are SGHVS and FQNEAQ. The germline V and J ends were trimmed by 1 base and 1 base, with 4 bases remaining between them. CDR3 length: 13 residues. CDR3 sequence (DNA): TGTGCCAGCAGCTTAGGGTGGAACACTGAAGCTTTCTTT. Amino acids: CASSLGWNTEAFF.

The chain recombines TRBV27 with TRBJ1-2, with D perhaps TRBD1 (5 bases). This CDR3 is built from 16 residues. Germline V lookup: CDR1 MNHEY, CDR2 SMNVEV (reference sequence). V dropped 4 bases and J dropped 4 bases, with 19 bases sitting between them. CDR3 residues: CASSSRDPGGGYGYTF. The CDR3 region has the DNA TGTGCCAGCAGTTCCCGGGACCCCGGCGGCGGCTATGGCTACACCTTC.

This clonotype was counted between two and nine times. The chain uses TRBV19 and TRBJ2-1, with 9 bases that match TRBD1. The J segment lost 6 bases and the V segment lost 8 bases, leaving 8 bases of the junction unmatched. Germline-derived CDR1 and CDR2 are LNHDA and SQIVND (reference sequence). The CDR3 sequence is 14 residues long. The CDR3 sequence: CASRWGQGLNEQFF. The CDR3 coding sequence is TGTGCCAGTCGCTGGGGACAGGGACTCAATGAGCAGTTCTTC.

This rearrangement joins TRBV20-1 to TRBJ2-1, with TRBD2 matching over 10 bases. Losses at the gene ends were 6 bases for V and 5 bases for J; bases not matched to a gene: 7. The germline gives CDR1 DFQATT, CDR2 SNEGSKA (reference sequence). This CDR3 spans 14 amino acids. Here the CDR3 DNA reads TGCAGTGCGCCACTAGCGGGATGGGACAATGAGCAGTTCTTC. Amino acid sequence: CSAPLAGWDNEQFF.

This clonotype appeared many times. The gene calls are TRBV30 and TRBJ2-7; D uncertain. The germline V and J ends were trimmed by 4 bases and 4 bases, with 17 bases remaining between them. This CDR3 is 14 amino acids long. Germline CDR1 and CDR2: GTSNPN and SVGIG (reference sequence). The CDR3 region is CAWTLRARSYEQYF. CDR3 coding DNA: TGTGCCTGGACCTTACGGGCGCGTTCGTACGAGCAGTACTTC. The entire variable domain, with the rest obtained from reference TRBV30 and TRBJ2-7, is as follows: SQTIHQWPATLVQPVGSPLSLECTVEGTSNPNLYWYRQAAGRGLQLLFYSVGIGQISSEVPQNLSASRPQDRQFILSSKKLLLSDSGFYLCAWTLRARSYEQYFGPGTRLTVT.

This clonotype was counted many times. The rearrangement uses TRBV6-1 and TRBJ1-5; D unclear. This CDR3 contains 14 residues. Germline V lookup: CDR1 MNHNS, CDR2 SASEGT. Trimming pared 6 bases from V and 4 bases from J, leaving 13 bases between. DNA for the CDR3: TGTGCCAGCAGGGAGGGAAGGGATAATCAGCCCCAGCATTTT. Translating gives CASREGRDNQPQHF.

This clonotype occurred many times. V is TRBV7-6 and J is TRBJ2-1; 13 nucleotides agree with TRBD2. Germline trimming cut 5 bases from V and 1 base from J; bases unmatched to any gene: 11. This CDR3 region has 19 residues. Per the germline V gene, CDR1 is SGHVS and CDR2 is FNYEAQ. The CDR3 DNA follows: TGTGCCAGCAGCCCGGGGACTAGCGGGGCTGGCGGGTCCTACAATGAGCAGTTCTTC. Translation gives CASSPGTSGAGGSYNEQFF.

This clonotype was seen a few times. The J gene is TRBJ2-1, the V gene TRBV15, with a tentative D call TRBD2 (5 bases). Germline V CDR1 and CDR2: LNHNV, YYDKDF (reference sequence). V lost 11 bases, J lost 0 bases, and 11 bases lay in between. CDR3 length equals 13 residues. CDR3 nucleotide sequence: TGTGCCTCCGCAGGACTCTCCTACAATGAGCAGTTCTTC. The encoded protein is CASAGLSYNEQFF.

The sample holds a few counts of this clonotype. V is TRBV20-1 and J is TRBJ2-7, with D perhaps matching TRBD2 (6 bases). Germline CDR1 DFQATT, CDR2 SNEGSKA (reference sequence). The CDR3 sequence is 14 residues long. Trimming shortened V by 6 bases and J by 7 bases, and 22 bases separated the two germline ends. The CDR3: CSAEGQSLGTEQYF. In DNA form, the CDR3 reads TGCAGTGCCGAAGGGCAGTCTCTGGGGACTGAGCAGTACTTC.

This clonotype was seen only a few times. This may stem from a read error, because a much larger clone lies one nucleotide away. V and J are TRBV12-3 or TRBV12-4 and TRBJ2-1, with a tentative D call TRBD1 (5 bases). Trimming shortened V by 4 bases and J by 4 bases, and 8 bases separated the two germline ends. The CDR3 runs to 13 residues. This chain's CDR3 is CASSSRQYNEQFF. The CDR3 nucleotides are TGTGCCAGCAGTTCCCGACAGTACAATGAGCAGTTCTTC.

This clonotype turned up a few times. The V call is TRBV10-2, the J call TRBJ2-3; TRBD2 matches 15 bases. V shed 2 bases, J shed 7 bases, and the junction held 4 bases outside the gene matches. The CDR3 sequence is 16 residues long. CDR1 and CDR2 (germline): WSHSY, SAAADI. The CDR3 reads CASSERGTSGRYTQYF. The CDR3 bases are TGCGCCAGCAGTGAGCGGGGGACTAGCGGGAGGTATACGCAGTATTTT.

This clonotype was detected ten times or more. In DNA form, the CDR3 reads TGTGCCAGCAGTTACTCCAGGACCCGGGACAGACAAGAGACCCAGTACTTC. Translated: CASSYSRTRDRQETQYF. The V call is TRBV6-2 or TRBV6-3, the J call TRBJ2-5; TRBD1 agrees at 7 bases. Germline lookup yields CDR1 MNHEY and CDR2 SVGEGT. The CDR3 consists of 17 residues. V lost 0 bases and J lost 2; bases outside the gene matches: 9.

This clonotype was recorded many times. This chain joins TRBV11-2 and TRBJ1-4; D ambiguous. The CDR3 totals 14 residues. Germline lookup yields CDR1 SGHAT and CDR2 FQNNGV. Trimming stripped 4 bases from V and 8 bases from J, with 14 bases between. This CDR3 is CASSSSGPAEKLFF. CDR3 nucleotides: TGTGCCAGCAGCTCCTCCGGCCCGGCCGAAAAACTGTTTTTT.

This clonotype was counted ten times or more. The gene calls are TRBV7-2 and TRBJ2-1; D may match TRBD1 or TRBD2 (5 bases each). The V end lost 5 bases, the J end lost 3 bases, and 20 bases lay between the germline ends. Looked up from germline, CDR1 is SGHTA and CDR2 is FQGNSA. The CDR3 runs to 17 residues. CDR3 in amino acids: CASSVFVDGARYNEQFF. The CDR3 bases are TGTGCCAGCAGCGTCTTCGTCGACGGGGCCCGCTACAATGAGCAGTTCTTC.